This T cell receptor beta chain emerged from a study of OX40 agonist ivuxolimab in advanced cancers. Data came from immunoSEQ multiplex PCR; TCRdb stores just in-frame clones and leaves some out. The table records 50,000 to 65,000 clones, roughly 87% of them present only once. This clonotype was sampled from an adult with an advanced solid tumor such as melanoma, head and neck, liver or kidney cancer. The input for sequencing was CD4+ or CD8+ T cells sorted from blood, taken in a trial of the OX40 agonist ivuxolimab.

The CDR3: CASSLQGAGTDTQYF. The CDR3 DNA sequence: TGTGCCAGCAGCTTACAGGGGGCTGGCACAGATACGCAGTATTTT. The chain recombines TRBV5-6 with TRBJ2-3, with TRBD1 matching 9 bases. V lost 2 bases, J lost 1 base, and 2 bases stayed unmatched. The CDR3 totals 15 residues. The germline V gene encodes CDR1 SGHDT and CDR2 YYEEEE. Together with reference TRBV5-6 and TRBJ2-3, the CDR3 gives the full variable domain: DAGVTQSPTHLIKTRGQQVTLRCSPKSGHDTVSWYQQALGQGPQFIFQYYEEEERQRGNFPDRFSGHQFPNYSSELNVNALLLGDSALYLCASSLQGAGTDTQYFGPGTRLTVL.